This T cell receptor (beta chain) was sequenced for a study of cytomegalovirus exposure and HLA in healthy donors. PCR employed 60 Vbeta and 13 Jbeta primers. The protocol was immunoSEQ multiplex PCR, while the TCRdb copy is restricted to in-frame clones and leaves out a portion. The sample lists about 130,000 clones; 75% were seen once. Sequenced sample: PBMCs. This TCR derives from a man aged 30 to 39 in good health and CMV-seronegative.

The CDR3 loop reads CASSSIQGSSYNEQFF. The CDR3 coding sequence is TGTGCCAGCAGTTCGATACAGGGTAGCTCCTACAATGAGCAGTTCTTC. The J gene is TRBJ2-1, the V gene TRBV2; D may be TRBD1 (6 bases). The CDR3 contains 16 residues. Trimming shortened V by 5 bases and J by 0 bases, and 14 bases separated the two germline ends. Germline V gene sequence: CDR1 SNHLY, CDR2 FYNNEI.